This T cell receptor (beta chain) comes out of a study of beta chain features in type 1 diabetes. Study summary: Age, gender and cell yields were alike across patients and healthy donors. The study's findings and limits: Type 1 diabetes patients showed a moderate but significant shortening of TCRB CDR3s in all four CD4+ subsets.

This clone appeared a few times. Its matching antigen is unknown. The study reverse transcribed the entire isolated RNA, so it sequenced expressed TCRB transcripts. The method was immunoSEQ multiplex PCR; TCRdb's version includes in-frame clones alone and lacks a portion of them. This table holds about 650,000 clones, under 15% found once. The germline V and J ends were trimmed by 3 bases and 5 bases, with 20 bases remaining between them. The CDR3 consists of 17 residues. The germline CDR1 and CDR2 sequences are SGDLS and YYNGEE. Material for sequencing was naive CD4+ T cells from blood. This clonotype originated in a man under 40 with type 1 diabetes. The J gene is TRBJ2-2, the V gene TRBV9; D may be TRBD1 or TRBD2 (6 bases each). CDR3 region: CASSEVDWGADTGELFF. The CDR3, as DNA: TGTGCCAGCAGCGAAGTAGACTGGGGGGCAGATACCGGGGAGCTGTTTTTT.